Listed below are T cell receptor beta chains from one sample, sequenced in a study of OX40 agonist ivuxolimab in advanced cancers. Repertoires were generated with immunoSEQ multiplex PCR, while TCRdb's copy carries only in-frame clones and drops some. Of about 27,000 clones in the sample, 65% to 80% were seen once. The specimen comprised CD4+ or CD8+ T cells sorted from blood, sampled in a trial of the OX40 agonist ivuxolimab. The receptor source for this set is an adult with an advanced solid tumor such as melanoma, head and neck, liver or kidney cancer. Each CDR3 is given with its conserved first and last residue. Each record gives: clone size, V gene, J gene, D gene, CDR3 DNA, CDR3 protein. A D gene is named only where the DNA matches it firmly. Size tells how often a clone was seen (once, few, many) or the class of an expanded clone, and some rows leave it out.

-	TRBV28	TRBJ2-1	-	TGTGCCAGCAGTTCCCGACCCACCTATTACTACAATGAGCAGTTCTTC	CASSSRPTYYYNEQFF
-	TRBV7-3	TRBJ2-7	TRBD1	TGTGCCAGCAGCTTATACAGGGGCTACGAGCAGTACTTC	CASSLYRGYEQYF
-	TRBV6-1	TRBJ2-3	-	TGTGCCAGCAGGCCCGCCGACACAGATACGCAGTATTTT	CASRPADTDTQYF
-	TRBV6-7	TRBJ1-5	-	TGTGCCAGCAGTTACTCAATAGATCAGCCCCAGCATTTT	CASSYSIDQPQHF
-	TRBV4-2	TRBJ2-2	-	TGTGCCAGCAAACCCACTAGACAGTCCACCGGGGAGCTGTTTTTT	CASKPTRQSTGELFF
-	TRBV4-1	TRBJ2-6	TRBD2	TGCGCCAGCAGCCAAAAGACTAGCGGGGGTTTCTCTGGGGCCAACGTCCTGACTTTC	CASSQKTSGGFSGANVLTF
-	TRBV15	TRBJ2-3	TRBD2	TGTGCCACCAGCTCCGAAGCGGGAGGAAGGACAGATACGCAGTATTTT	CATSSEAGGRTDTQYF
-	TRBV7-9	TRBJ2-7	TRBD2	TGTGCCAGCAGCTCCACTAGCGGGAGCTTTTTCGAGCAGTACTTC	CASSSTSGSFFEQYF
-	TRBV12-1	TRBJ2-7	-	TGTGCCAGCCAACCTAGCGGGTTCTACGAGCAGTACTTC	CASQPSGFYEQYF
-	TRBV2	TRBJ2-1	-	TGTGCCAGCAGTGGCCAATTAGCGGGACAGTTTTGGAATGAGCAGTTCTTC	CASSGQLAGQFWNEQFF
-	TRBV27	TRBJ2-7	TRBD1	TGTGCCAGCAGTTACTCCCTGGACAGGGTCTTCGAGCAGTACTTC	CASSYSLDRVFEQYF
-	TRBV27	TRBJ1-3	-	TGTGCCAGCAGCAATCCACGAGATAATGGAAACACCATATATTTT	CASSNPRDNGNTIYF
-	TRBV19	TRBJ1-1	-	TGTGCCAGTAGTATGCTCGGGAGCACTGAAGCTTTCTTT	CASSMLGSTEAFF
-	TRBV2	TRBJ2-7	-	TGTGCCACTCAAGGGAATAGTGGAGAGCAGTACTTC	CATQGNSGEQYF
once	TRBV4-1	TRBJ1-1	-	TGCGCCAGCAGCCAGACAGCGAACACTGAAGCTTTCTTT	CASSQTANTEAFF